Below, 18 T cell receptor beta chains from the same sample are listed, as sequenced in a study of blood T cell repertoires in COVID-19. Only in-frame clones appear in the TCRdb table, and some are missing; sequencing was by immunoSEQ multiplex PCR. This sample carries about 370,000 clones, around 87% of them seen once, and the ten largest clones take 8% to 13%. Source material: peripheral blood. These receptors originate from a woman in her 30s with COVID-19, enrolled during active disease.

The chain uses TRBV29-1 and TRBJ2-7; D is ambiguous. The germline CDR1 and CDR2 sequences are SQVTM and ANQGSEA. Trimming removed 4 bases at V and 0 bases at J, with 10 bases between. The CDR3 contains 13 residues. The CDR3 DNA sequence: TGCAGCGTTGGAACCACCAGCTCCTACGAGCAGTACTTC. As protein: CSVGTTSSYEQYF.

The chain is built from TRBV30 and TRBJ2-1; TRBD1 is a possible D gene (5 bases). The CDR3 runs 13 residues. Germline CDR1 GTSNPN, CDR2 SVGIG (reference sequence). Between the trimmed V and J ends, which lost 2 bases and 4 bases, there was a span of 9 bases. The CDR3 region is CAWSYRQYNEQFF. The CDR3 bases are TGTGCCTGGAGTTATCGACAGTACAATGAGCAGTTCTTC.

The DNA of the CDR3 is TGTGCCAGCAGCCTCAGGGCCCAAAGCACAGATACGCAGTATTTT. Its protein is CASSLRAQSTDTQYF. This chain connects TRBV11-1 to TRBJ2-3; maybe TRBD1 (5 bases). V dropped 5 bases and J dropped 0 bases, with 12 bases sitting between them. Germline CDR1 and CDR2: SGHAT and FQDESV (reference sequence). The CDR3 covers 15 residues.

This chain connects TRBV3-1 (or the pseudogene TRBV3-2) to TRBJ1-4, with D possibly being TRBD1 (5 bases). V was shortened by 5 bases and J by 0 bases, with 10 bases between the two germline ends. CDR1 is LGHDT, CDR2 YNNKEL, per germline (reference sequence). CDR3 length equals 15 residues. The CDR3 region is CASSEWGSTNEKLFF. CDR3 nucleotide sequence: TGTGCCAGCAGCGAGTGGGGCTCAACTAATGAAAAACTGTTTTTT.

The chain carries TRBV11-2 and TRBJ1-1; TRBD1 matches at 8 bases. The germline CDR1 and CDR2 sequences are SGHAT and FQNNGV. Trimming took 5 bases from V and 4 from J; bases not matched to a gene: 3. The CDR3 spans 13 residues. CDR3 sequence reads: CASSLRGLTEAFF. The CDR3, as DNA: TGTGCCAGCAGCCTCAGGGGGCTCACTGAAGCTTTCTTT.

Note on this clone: A read error may produce the germline difference seen at one junction end. The genes are TRBV6-2 or TRBV6-3 and TRBJ1-5; tentative D call: TRBD1 (5 bases). The germline gives CDR1 MNHEY, CDR2 SVGEGT. The length of the CDR3 is 15 residues. The CDR3, as DNA: TGTGCCAGCAGTTACGCGGGCGGGGGTAATCTGCCCCAGCATTTT. It is translated as CASSYAGGGNLPQHF.

V and J are TRBV6-5 and TRBJ1-2, with D possibly TRBD1 on 6 matching bases. The length of the CDR3 is 13 residues. Per the germline V gene, CDR1 is MNHEY and CDR2 is SVGAGI. V shed 4 bases and J shed 6 bases, with 12 bases lying between them. The CDR3, as DNA: TGTGCCAGCAGTTTGGACAGCTCGAATGGCTACACCTTC. It specifies CASSLDSSNGYTF.

The chain couples TRBV9 to TRBJ2-3; D possibly corresponds to TRBD2 (6 bases). Germline CDR1 reads SGDLS; CDR2 reads YYNGEE. There are 16 residues in the CDR3. Trimming pared 1 base from V and 4 bases from J, leaving 16 bases between. The CDR3 protein is CASSVRLGLGADTQYF. The CDR3 DNA follows: TGTGCCAGCAGCGTAAGACTAGGCCTCGGGGCAGATACGCAGTATTTT.

The chain links TRBV13 to TRBJ2-7; D is possibly TRBD1 (6 bases). This CDR3 contains 16 residues. Germline CDR1 and CDR2: PRHDT and FYEKMQ (reference sequence). Trimming left V 5 bases short and J 5 bases short, with 22 bases between. The CDR3 DNA follows: TGTGCCAGCAGCCCAGACCTGAGGGGGTCCTTTAACGAGCAGTACTTC. It yields the protein CASSPDLRGSFNEQYF.

This clone was counted once. This rearrangement joins TRBV5-1 to TRBJ2-1; a possible D gene is TRBD1 (5 bases). The CDR3 has 13 residues. V was pared by 6 bases and J by 7 bases, with 14 bases between. The germline CDR1 and CDR2 sequences are SGHRS and YFSETQ. CDR3 sequence reads: CASTSAGWNEQFF. The CDR3 region has the DNA TGCGCCAGCACCTCCGCAGGGTGGAATGAGCAGTTCTTC.

V usage is TRBV25-1 and J usage is TRBJ2-3; 9 positions match TRBD1. V lost 7 bases and J lost 1; bases outside the gene matches: 12. Germline V lookup: CDR1 MGHDK, CDR2 SYGVNS. This CDR3 has 17 residues. CDR3 bases: TGTGCCAGCACCCCCGCTCCGGGACAGGGACGCACAGATACGCAGTATTTT. Its protein product is CASTPAPGQGRTDTQYF. The variable domain in full, with the rest retrieved from reference TRBV25-1 and TRBJ2-3, is EADIYQTPRYLVIGTGKKITLECSQTMGHDKMYWYQQDPGMELHLIHYSYGVNSTEKGDLSSESTVSRIRTEHFPLTLESARPSHTSQYLCASTPAPGQGRTDTQYFGPGTRLTVL.

This chain joins TRBV6-5 and TRBJ2-5, with D hard to call. The CDR3 sequence is 16 residues long. In germline, CDR1 is MNHEY, CDR2 SVGAGI. Trimming removed 3 bases at V and 1 base at J, with 15 bases between. CDR3 sequence reads: CASSYYSSVPQETQYF. In nucleotides, the CDR3 is TGTGCCAGCAGTTATTATTCCTCGGTTCCCCAAGAGACCCAGTACTTC.

The CDR3 is CASSERVGTYSYEQYF. CDR3 nucleotide sequence: TGTGCCAGCAGCGAGCGGGTGGGAACGTACTCCTACGAGCAGTACTTC. This chain uses TRBV28 with TRBJ2-7; TRBD2 is a possible D gene (6 bases). Germline-derived CDR1 and CDR2 are MDHEN and SYDVKM. This CDR3 has 16 residues. V was clipped by 6 bases and J by 0 bases, with 18 bases between them.

The chain links TRBV21-1 to TRBJ1-2; the table assigns TRBD1, which was not confirmed against the DNA. TRBV21-1 is a pseudogene segment. This CDR3 has 14 residues. The CDR3 sequence: CASTLTGGLGIDTF. CDR3 coding DNA: TGTGCCAGCACCCTGACAGGGGGCCTCGGGATCGACACCTTC.

A word on this clone: The CDR3 carries no conserved terminal phenylalanine or tryptophan, so it likely arises from a read error. No DNA is shown, since the ends of the CDR3 on it are uncertain; the CDR3 is the one TCRdb lists. The chain is built from TRBV21-1 and TRBJ2-7; the tabulated D call, TRBD2, remains unverified against the DNA. TRBV21-1 is tagged as a pseudogene. The CDR3 length equals 11 residues, ends included. CDR3: CASSSGTSALR.

The rearrangement joins TRBV30 to TRBJ2-7; 8 bases fit TRBD2. Germline V gene sequence: CDR1 GTSNPN, CDR2 SVGIG (reference sequence). The J segment lost 6 bases and the V segment lost 0 bases, leaving 7 bases of the junction unmatched. CDR3 length: 14 amino acids. The CDR3 protein is CAWSVTSGVFEQYF. In DNA form, the CDR3 reads TGTGCCTGGAGTGTTACTAGCGGCGTTTTCGAGCAGTACTTC.

The chain carries TRBV19 and TRBJ1-5; TRBD1 is a possible D gene (6 bases). The germline CDR1 and CDR2 sequences are LNHDA and SQIVND (reference sequence). The length of the CDR3 is 15 residues. Trimming left V 5 bases short and J 9 bases short, with 20 bases between. The CDR3 bases are TGTGCCAGTAGTCCCCTAAGGGGGGGATTAGGGCCCCAGCATTTT. This translates into CASSPLRGGLGPQHF. Looking up the rest from reference TRBV19 and TRBJ1-5 gives the full variable domain: DGGITQSPKYLFRKEGQNVTLSCEQNLNHDAMYWYRQDPGQGLRLIYYSQIVNDFQKGDIAEGYSVSREKKESFPLTVTSAQKNPTAFYLCASSPLRGGLGPQHFGDGTRLSIL.

This clone appeared once. Within the sample, other DNA sequences also encode this same CDR3. V usage is TRBV29-1 and J usage is TRBJ2-7; 9 bases fit TRBD1. The CDR3 contains 12 residues. CDR1 SQVTM and CDR2 ANQGSEA come from the germline V gene. The junction had 2 bases not matched to a gene; V was cut back by 4 bases and J by 4 bases. DNA of the CDR3: TGCAGCGTTGTGACAGGGGGGTACGAGCAGTACTTC. Translating gives CSVVTGGYEQYF.